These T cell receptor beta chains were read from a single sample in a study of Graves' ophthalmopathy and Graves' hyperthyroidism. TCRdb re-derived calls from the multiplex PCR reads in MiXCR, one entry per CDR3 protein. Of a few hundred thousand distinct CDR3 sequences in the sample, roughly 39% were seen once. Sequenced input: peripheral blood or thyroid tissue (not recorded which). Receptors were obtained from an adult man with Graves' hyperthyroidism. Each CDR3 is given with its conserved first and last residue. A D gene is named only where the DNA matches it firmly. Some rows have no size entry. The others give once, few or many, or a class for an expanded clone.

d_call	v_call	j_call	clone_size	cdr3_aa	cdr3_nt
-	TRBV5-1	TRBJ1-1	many	CASRSQANTEAFF	TGCGCCAGCAGATCGCAGGCGAACACTGAAGCTTTCTTT
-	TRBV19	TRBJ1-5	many	CASSPNSGNQPQHF	TGTGCCAGTAGTCCAAACAGTGGGAATCAGCCCCAGCATTTT
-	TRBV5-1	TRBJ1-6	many	CASSLDQGTGSPLHF	TGCGCCAGCAGCTTGGACCAGGGAACGGGTTCACCCCTCCACTTT
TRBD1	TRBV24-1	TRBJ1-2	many	CATSDPTGGNYGYTF	TGTGCCACCAGTGATCCGACAGGGGGCAACTATGGCTACACCTTC
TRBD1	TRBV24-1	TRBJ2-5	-	CATGQRRQETQYF	TGTGCCACGGGACAGCGGAGACAAGAGACCCAGTACTTC
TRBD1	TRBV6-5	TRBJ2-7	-	CASSLGTGGCEQYF	TGTGCCAGCAGCTTGGGGACAGGGGGCTGCGAGCAGTACTTC
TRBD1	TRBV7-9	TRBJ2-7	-	CASSLILRQGSYEQYF	TGTGCCAGCAGCTTAATCCTAAGACAGGGGAGCTACGAGCAGTACTTC
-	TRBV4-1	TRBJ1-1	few	CASSQDKRPATEAFF	TGCGCCAGCAGCCAAGATAAACGACCTGCCACTGAAGCTTTCTTT
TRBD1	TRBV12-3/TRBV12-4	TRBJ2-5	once	CASRMTGWQETQYF	TGTGCCAGCAGGATGACAGGGTGGCAAGAGACCCAGTACTTC
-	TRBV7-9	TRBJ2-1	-	CASSSTTQENEQFF	TGTGCCAGCAGCAGCACCACACAGGAAAATGAGCAGTTCTTC
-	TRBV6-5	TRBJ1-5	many	CASSALADNQPQHF	TGTGCCAGCAGTGCATTAGCAGACAATCAGCCCCAGCATTTT
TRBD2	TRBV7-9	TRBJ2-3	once	CASSLWGGKDTQYF	TGTGCCAGCAGCTTGTGGGGGGGGAAGGATACGCAGTATTTT
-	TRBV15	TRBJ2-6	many	CATSREGGVGANVLTF	TGTGCCACCAGCAGAGAAGGGGGAGTTGGGGCCAACGTCCTGACTTTC
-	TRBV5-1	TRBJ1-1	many	CASSLGAANTEAFF	TGTGCCAGCAGCTTAGGAGCTGCGAACACTGAAGCTTTCTTT
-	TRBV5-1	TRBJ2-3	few	CASSLYGSDTQYF	TGCGCCAGCAGCTTGTATGGGTCCGATACGCAGTATTTT
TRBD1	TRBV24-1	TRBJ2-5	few	CATSESGTGGEETQYF	TGTGCCACCAGTGAGTCCGGGACAGGGGGTGAAGAGACCCAGTACTTC
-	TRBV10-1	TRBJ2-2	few	CASSESLGKTNTGELFF	TGCGCCAGCAGTGAGTCGCTGGGGAAGACGAACACCGGGGAGCTGTTTTTT
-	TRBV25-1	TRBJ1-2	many	CASSGGPGYTF	TGTGCCAGCAGTGGAGGGCCGGGCTACACCTTC
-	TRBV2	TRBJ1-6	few	CASSQAPGFGGPLHF	TGTGCCAGCAGCCAGGCCCCAGGTTTTGGAGGCCCCCTCCACTTT
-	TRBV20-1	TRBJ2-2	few	CSARTGSGTGELFF	TGCAGTGCTAGAACAGGGTCGGGCACCGGGGAGCTGTTTTTT
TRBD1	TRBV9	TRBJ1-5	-	CASTRQGDQPQHF	TGTGCCAGCACCCGACAGGGGGATCAGCCCCAGCATTTT
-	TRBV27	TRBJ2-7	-	CASKPGLRFYEQYF	TGTGCCAGTAAACCGGGACTGAGGTTCTACGAGCAGTACTTC
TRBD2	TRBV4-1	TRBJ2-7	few	CASSPLAGERAYEQYF	TGCGCCAGCAGCCCCCTAGCGGGAGAGAGGGCCTACGAGCAGTACTTC
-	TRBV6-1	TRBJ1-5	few	CASEISRRNQPQHF	TGTGCCTCTGAAATATCGAGGAGAAATCAGCCCCAGCATTTT